The 27 T cell receptor beta chains in this list originate from one sample, sequenced in a study of CD8+ T cells in alopecia areata. Sequencing templates came from extracted RNA that was reverse transcribed into cDNA. The repertoire was sequenced with immunoSEQ multiplex PCR; TCRdb's copy has only in-frame clones and lacks some. Altogether about 120,000 clones were found in the sample, and no singletons occur. Sequenced material: lesional skin. All receptors derive from a C3H/HeJ mouse with alopecia areata. The strain bears MHC haplotype H2-k.

In its sample, this clone was seen a few times. Mouse gene names apply. Read sequence stops 4 residues before the CDR3 end, and the germline J gene provides the missing end. This chain joins TRBV13-3 and TRBJ1-1; 11 bases are a match to TRBD1. Per the germline V gene, CDR1 is NNHDY and CDR2 is SYVADS. The CDR3 totals 15 residues. Trimming removed 5 bases from V and 4 bases from J; junction bases left unmatched: 7. CDR3 loop: CASRTGTGGVTEVFF. The covered CDR3 bases are TGTGCCAGCAGGACCGGGACAGGGGGAGTCACA.

This clone was counted a few times. Gene names refer to mouse genes. The read finishes 4 residues shy of the CDR3 end, and the germline J gene is used to complete it. The chain links TRBV1 to TRBJ1-4; 7 nucleotides agree with TRBD1. With 1 base clipped from V and 2 bases from J, the junction kept 4 bases outside the gene matches. This CDR3 comprises 16 residues. The germline V gene encodes CDR1 NSQYPW and CDR2 LRSPGD (reference sequence). CDR3 protein: CTCSAATGWSNERLFF. The sequenced CDR3 bases are TGCACCTGCAGTGCAGCGACAGGGTGGTCCAACGAA.

Concerning this clone itself: The listed genes are named as in mouse. With the read ending 4 residues before the CDR3 end, the germline J gene is used to fill in that end. The chain combines TRBV13-1 with TRBJ1-4; D remains ambiguous. The CDR3 runs to 16 residues. Trimming removed 1 base at V and 0 bases at J, with 10 bases between. Per germline, CDR1 NSHNY and CDR2 SYGAGN. CDR3 residues: CASSDTTEISNERLFF. The sequenced CDR3 bases are TGTGCCAGCAGTGATACTACAGAAATTTCCAACGAA.

This clone was detected many times. Mouse germline and gene names are used. The sequence runs out 4 residues before the end of the CDR3; the remainder is reconstructed from the germline J gene. This chain joins TRBV13-3 and TRBJ2-3, with D tentatively TRBD1 (6 bases). This CDR3 has 15 residues. With 1 base removed from V and 0 bases from J, the gap between germline ends came to 9 bases. The germline CDR1 and CDR2 sequences are NNHDY and SYVADS. The CDR3 loop is CASSDRGQSAETLYF. The CDR3 DNA, read in part, is TGTGCCAGCAGTGATAGGGGACAAAGTGCAGAA.

A note on this clone: The genes are named according to mouse. The read is 4 residues too short to cover the CDR3 end, so that end is filled in from the germline J gene. The V and J genes are TRBV13-3 and TRBJ2-5, with 7 nucleotides matching TRBD2. Germline V gene lookup returns CDR1 NNHDY and CDR2 SYVADS. CDR3 length equals 14 residues. The part of the CDR3 DNA that was read is TGTGCCAGCAGTGATGTAGCCTGGGGGGAC. It translates to CASSDVAWGD. The whole CDR3 protein is CASSDVAWGDTQYF.

About this clone: Genes here carry mouse names. The DNA ends 4 residues before the CDR3 does, and the rest of the CDR3 is filled in from the germline J gene. The chain links TRBV17 to TRBJ2-7; D may be TRBD1 (6 bases). Germline CDR1 MNHDT, CDR2 YYDKIL. Trimming removed 0 bases at V and 1 base at J, with 10 bases between. The CDR3 consists of 15 residues. The CDR3 sequence: CASSREGGRSYEQYF. CDR3 DNA (partial): TGTGCTAGCAGTAGAGAAGGGGGAAGGTCCTAT.

Concerning this clone: Genes and germline come from the mouse. The read comes to an end 4 residues before the CDR3 does, leaving the germline J gene to fill in the end. The genes are TRBV19 and TRBJ1-1; D might be TRBD1 (6 bases). This CDR3 has 11 amino acids. Germline V CDR1 and CDR2: FNHDT, SITEND (reference sequence). The CDR3 bases that were read are TGTGCCAGCACCCCAGGGGCA. Its translation: CASTPGA. The whole CDR3 sequence is CASTPGAEVFF.

A remark on this clone: Gene names and germline refer to mouse. Coverage ceases 4 residues before the CDR3 finishes, and the germline J gene fills in the end. This chain connects TRBV13-1 to TRBJ2-7; D is possibly TRBD2 (6 bases). The length of the CDR3 is 13 residues. V dropped 4 bases and J dropped 0 bases, with 8 bases sitting between them. Germline CDR1 is NSHNY and CDR2 is SYGAGN. The CDR3 bases that were read are TGTGCCAGCAGTTCTGGGGACTCCTAT. This encodes CASSSGDSY. The full CDR3 protein is CASSSGDSYEQYF.

With respect to this clone: Genes and germline are mouse. The CDR3 is cut off 4 residues early in the read; its end comes from the germline J gene. The V gene is TRBV13-3, the J gene TRBJ2-3; TRBD1 is a possible D gene (7 bases). Trimming cost V 4 bases and J 2 bases, with 11 bases left between them. Germline V gene lookup returns CDR1 NNHDY and CDR2 SYVADS. The length of the CDR3 is 14 residues. The CDR3 DNA, read in part, is TGTGCCAGCAGTCCCAGGGGGGATGCAGAA. It translates to CASSPRGDAE. The CDR3, in full, reads CASSPRGDAETLYF.

This clone has only a few counts. Mouse gene names apply. The read terminates 4 residues ahead of where the CDR3 ends, so the germline J gene completes it. The chain links TRBV1 to TRBJ1-1; 8 bases line up with TRBD1. The CDR3 is 14 amino acids. Trimming at V came to 5 bases and at J to 2 bases, leaving 4 bases not matched to a gene. Germline V gene data show CDR1 as NSQYPW and CDR2 as LRSPGD (reference sequence). This chain's CDR3 is CTCSMDRANTEVFF. The CDR3 DNA, read in part, is TGCACCTGCAGTATGGACAGGGCTAACACA.

This clone has a handful of counts. The genes are named according to mouse. The read ends 4 residues shy of where the CDR3 ends; the end is completed using the germline J gene. The J gene is TRBJ1-4, the V gene TRBV13-3, with TRBD1 matching 10 bases. The V and J ends lost 6 bases and 6 bases, in that order; junction bases with no gene match: 2. The CDR3 has 13 residues. Germline V gene data show CDR1 as NNHDY and CDR2 as SYVADS. The CDR3: CASIGQGDERLFF. The sequenced CDR3 bases are TGTGCCAGCATTGGACAGGGGGACGAA.

This clone showed up many times. The gene symbols are mouse symbols. Coverage ceases 4 residues before the CDR3 finishes, and the germline J gene fills in the end. This rearrangement joins TRBV1 to TRBJ1-4; D is unclear. Trimming removed 1 base from V and 5 bases from J, with 11 bases in between. Germline V CDR1 and CDR2: NSQYPW, LRSPGD (reference sequence). The CDR3 extends over 15 amino acids. CDR3 DNA (partial): TGCACCTGCAGTGCAGTTCACAGTTTTAACGAA. Protein product: CTCSAVHSFNE. The CDR3 as a whole reads CTCSAVHSFNERLFF.

This clone was found a few times. The gene names given are mouse names. CDR3 sequence: CASSDAMAGGDSDYTF. The part of the CDR3 DNA that was read is TGTGCCAGCAGTGATGCAATGGCAGGAGGGGACTCC. The chain recombines TRBV13-3 with TRBJ1-2; maybe TRBD1 (5 bases). The observed sequence ends 4 residues before the CDR3 terminus, with the missing tail filled in from the germline J gene. There are 16 residues in the CDR3. Germline CDR1 is NNHDY and CDR2 is SYVADS. V lost 0 bases to trimming and J lost 3 bases, with 15 bases between them.

A word on this clone: Gene labels here are mouse ones. Coverage ceases 4 residues before the CDR3 finishes, and the germline J gene fills in the end. The J gene is TRBJ2-7, the V gene TRBV13-1; 9 bases line up with TRBD1. The CDR3 is 15 residues long. Germline CDR1 and CDR2: NSHNY and SYGAGN. CDR3 sequence: CASSDEGTGRDEQYF. CDR3 bases read: TGTGCCAGCAGTGATGAGGGGACAGGGAGGGAT.

This clone has a count of ten or more. TCRdb gives a protein that differs at residue 12 from what the DNA encodes, so the protein here is translated from the DNA. Gene labels here are mouse ones. The read terminates 3 residues before the CDR3 end, so the remaining end is supplied by the germline J gene. The chain carries TRBV13-3 and TRBJ1-6; maybe TRBD1 (6 bases). TRBJ1-6 is an open reading frame whose function is uncertain. Germline V gene sequence: CDR1 NNHDY, CDR2 SYVADS. This CDR3 contains 15 residues. V lost 4 bases and J 5 bases, leaving 13 bases between the germline ends. The chain's CDR3 is CASSLGTKNNSPLYF. Partial CDR3 DNA: TGTGCCAGCAGTCTCGGGACAAAAAATAATTCGCCC.

On this clone: The genes and germline here are from mouse. The read stops 4 residues short of the end of the CDR3; the missing end is completed from the germline J gene. This rearrangement joins TRBV14 to TRBJ2-7, with TRBD2 identical over 10 bases. The CDR3 totals 14 residues. Germline trimming cut 2 bases from V and 3 bases from J; bases unmatched to any gene: 2. Germline CDR1 is SGHDT and CDR2 is FRDEAV. The CDR3 DNA, read in part, is TGTGCCAGCAGTTTTGGACTGGGGGACTAT. It codes for CASSFGLGDY. The entire CDR3 is CASSFGLGDYEQYF. Full variable domain (remainder filled in from reference TRBV14 and TRBJ2-7): EAGVTQSPRYAVLQEGQAVSFWCDPISGHDTLYWYQQPRDQGPQLLVYFRDEAVIDNSQLPSDRFSAVRPKGTNSTLKIQSAKQGDTATYLCASSFGLGDYEQYFGPGTRLTVL.

Regarding this clone: Each gene name is a mouse one. The read gets to within 4 residues of the CDR3 end, and the germline J gene fills in the rest. V gene TRBV13-3 combines with J gene TRBJ2-5; a possible D gene is TRBD1 (5 bases). Trimming took off 0 bases at V and 3 bases at J, with 11 bases between the two ends. Per germline, CDR1 NNHDY and CDR2 SYVADS. The CDR3 has 15 residues. CDR3 sequence: CASSDARGPQDTQYF. The CDR3 DNA, read in part, is TGTGCCAGCAGTGATGCGAGGGGTCCGCAAGAC.

This clone was seen a few times. The gene symbols are mouse symbols. The CDR3 end falls 4 residues outside the read, so it is completed with the germline J gene. The genes are TRBV13-1 and TRBJ2-1; TRBD2 matches at 8 bases. CDR1 and CDR2 from the germline V gene are NSHNY and SYGAGN. The trim removed 0 bases at V and 2 bases at J, leaving 4 bases unmatched. The CDR3 totals 16 residues. CDR3 sequence: CASSDARWGDYAEQFF. The CDR3 bases that were read are TGTGCCAGCAGTGATGCACGCTGGGGGGACTATGCT.

The table lists this clone with many counts. Each gene name is a mouse one. The observed sequence ends 4 residues before the CDR3 terminus, with the missing tail filled in from the germline J gene. The chain combines TRBV13-3 with TRBJ2-7; unclear D gene. The CDR3 has 13 residues. The V end lost 0 bases, the J end lost 3 bases, and 7 bases lay between the germline ends. Germline assignment: CDR1 NNHDY and CDR2 SYVADS. The CDR3 loop reads CASSDGPDYEQYF. The CDR3 DNA, read in part, is TGTGCCAGCAGTGATGGCCCAGACTAT.

Note on this clone: The genes and germline here are from mouse. The read gets to within 4 residues of the CDR3 end, and the germline J gene fills in the rest. The gene calls are TRBV13-3 and TRBJ2-5, with 8 bases fitting TRBD2. The germline V gene has CDR1 NNHDY and CDR2 SYVADS. The CDR3 sequence is 15 residues long. CDR3 region: CASSDTGGGGDTQYF. The CDR3 bases that were read are TGTGCCAGCAGTGATACTGGGGGTGGAGGAGAC.

Worth noting for this clone: These gene names are mouse names. CDR3 amino acids: CASSTRGRDAEQFF. The sequenced part of the CDR3 DNA is TGTGCTAGCAGTACCAGGGGGCGAGATGCT. The gene calls are TRBV17 and TRBJ2-1; 8 bases agree with TRBD1. The sequenced fragment ends 4 residues before the CDR3 boundary, so the rest is inferred from the germline J gene. Trimming at V came to 4 bases and at J to 5 bases, leaving 4 bases not matched to a gene. Germline values: CDR1 MNHDT, CDR2 YYDKIL. This CDR3 spans 14 amino acids.

To note about this clone: The gene names here belong to mouse. The sequenced fragment ends 4 residues before the CDR3 boundary, so the rest is inferred from the germline J gene. The V and J genes are TRBV19 and TRBJ2-3; 8 bases agree with TRBD2. The J segment lost 3 bases and the V segment lost 2 bases, leaving 5 bases of the junction unmatched. There are 15 residues in the CDR3. CDR1 and CDR2 (germline): FNHDT, SITEND (reference sequence). The covered CDR3 bases are TGTGCCAGCAGTATCTCCCTGGGGGGCGCAGAA. Protein product: CASSISLGGAE. The full CDR3 reads CASSISLGGAETLYF.

A note on this clone: The gene symbols are mouse symbols. The read ends 4 residues early relative to the CDR3; the germline J gene fills the gap. At the DNA level, this CDR3 is encoded by other sequences in the same sample as well. V usage is TRBV1 and J usage is TRBJ2-7, with D possibly being TRBD1 (6 bases). Per germline, CDR1 NSQYPW and CDR2 LRSPGD (reference sequence). The CDR3 is made up of 14 amino acids. V lost 3 bases and J 3 bases, leaving 12 bases between the germline ends. CDR3 protein: CTCSAARDNYEQYF. The CDR3 DNA, read in part, is TGCACCTGCAGTGCCGCCCGGGACAACTAT.

Comments on this clone: Any gene name here is a mouse gene name. The CDR3 extends 4 residues past the end of the read, so its final part is completed from the germline J gene. This sequence joins TRBV13-3 and TRBJ2-5; D perhaps matches TRBD2 (6 bases). The CDR3 sequence is 15 residues long. Germline CDR1 reads NNHDY; CDR2 reads SYVADS. V was clipped by 2 bases and J by 2 bases, with 12 bases between them. CDR3 bases read: TGTGCCAGCAGTGAAGCGGGGGGAGGCCAAGAC. It codes for CASSEAGGGQD. The complete CDR3 protein is CASSEAGGGQDTQYF.

A note on this clone: Genes here carry mouse names. From the germline J gene comes the end of the CDR3, since the read stops 4 residues before it. The gene calls are TRBV13-1 and TRBJ1-4; 9 nucleotides align to TRBD1. V was clipped by 0 bases and J by 5 bases; unmatched bases: 2. This CDR3 is 15 amino acids long. Looked up from germline, CDR1 is NSHNY and CDR2 is SYGAGN. The CDR3 here is CASSDEDRGNERLFF. The sequenced CDR3 bases are TGTGCCAGCAGTGATGAGGACAGGGGAAACGAA. The whole variable domain, remainder taken from reference TRBV13-1 and TRBJ1-4, is EAAVTQSPRNKVTVTGGNVTLSCRQTNSHNYMYWYRQDTGHGLRLIHYSYGAGNLRIGDVPDGYKATRTTQEDFFLLLELASPSQTSLYFCASSDEDRGNERLFFGHGTKLSVL.

As for this clone: Gene and germline names: mouse. Read data end 4 residues before the CDR3 end; the end is taken from the germline J gene. The gene calls are TRBV13-3 and TRBJ2-5, with D possibly TRBD1 on 6 matching bases. V was shortened by 2 bases and J by 3 bases, with 10 bases between the two germline ends. The germline gives CDR1 NNHDY, CDR2 SYVADS. The CDR3 loop spans 14 amino acids. The sequenced part of the CDR3 DNA is TGTGCCAGCAGTGACAGGGGAAGGCAAGAC. It encodes CASSDRGRQD. The whole CDR3 region reads CASSDRGRQDTQYF. Based on the CDR3 plus reference TRBV13-3 and TRBJ2-5, the full variable domain is EAAVTQSPRSKVAVTGGKVTLSCHQTNNHDYMYWYRQDTGHGLRLIHYSYVADSTEKGDIPDGYKASRPSQENFSLILELASLSQTAVYFCASSDRGRQDTQYFGPGTRLLVL.

This clone was counted a few times. All gene names here are mouse names. The CDR3 end lies 4 residues beyond the end of the read and is filled in from the germline J gene. The chain links TRBV1 to TRBJ2-1; TRBD1 agrees at 11 bases. The CDR3 sequence is 15 residues long. Losses at the gene ends were 3 bases for V and 6 bases for J; bases not matched to a gene: 4. Germline V lookup: CDR1 NSQYPW, CDR2 LRSPGD (reference sequence). The CDR3 DNA, read in part, is TGCACCTGCAGTGCCCCGGACAGGGGGCTTGCT. Translating it yields CTCSAPDRGLA. The whole CDR3 protein reads CTCSAPDRGLAEQFF.